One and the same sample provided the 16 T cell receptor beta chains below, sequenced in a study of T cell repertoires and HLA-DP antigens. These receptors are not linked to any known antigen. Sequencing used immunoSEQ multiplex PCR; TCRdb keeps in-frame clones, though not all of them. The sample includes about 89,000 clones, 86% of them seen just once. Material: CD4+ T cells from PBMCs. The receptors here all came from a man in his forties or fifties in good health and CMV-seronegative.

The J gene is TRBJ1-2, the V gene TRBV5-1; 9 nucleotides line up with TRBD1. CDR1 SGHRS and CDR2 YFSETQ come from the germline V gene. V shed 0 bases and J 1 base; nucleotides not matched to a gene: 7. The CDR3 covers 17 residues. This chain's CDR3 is CASSLAVDRGLNYGYTF. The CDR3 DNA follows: TGCGCCAGCAGCTTGGCGGTGGACAGGGGCCTTAACTATGGCTACACCTTC.

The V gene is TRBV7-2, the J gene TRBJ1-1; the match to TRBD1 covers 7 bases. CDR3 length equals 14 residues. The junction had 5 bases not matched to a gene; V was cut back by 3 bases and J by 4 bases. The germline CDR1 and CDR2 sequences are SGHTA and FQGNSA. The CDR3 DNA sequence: TGTGCCAGCAGCTTGGACAGGCTCGGCACTGAAGCTTTCTTT. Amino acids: CASSLDRLGTEAFF.

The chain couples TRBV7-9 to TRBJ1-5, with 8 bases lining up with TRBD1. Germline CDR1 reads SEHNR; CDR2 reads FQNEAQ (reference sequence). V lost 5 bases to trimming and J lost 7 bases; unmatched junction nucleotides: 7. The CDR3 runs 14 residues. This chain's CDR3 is CASSQQGGGQPQHF. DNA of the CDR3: TGTGCCAGCAGCCAACAGGGGGGAGGACAGCCCCAGCATTTT.

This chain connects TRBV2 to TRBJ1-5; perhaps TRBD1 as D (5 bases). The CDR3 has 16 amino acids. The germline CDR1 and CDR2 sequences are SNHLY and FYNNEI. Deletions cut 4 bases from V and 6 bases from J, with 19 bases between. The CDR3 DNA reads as TGTGCCAGCAGTGTTTCAGGGAATTTGGGGGGTCAGCCCCAGCATTTT. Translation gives CASSVSGNLGGQPQHF.

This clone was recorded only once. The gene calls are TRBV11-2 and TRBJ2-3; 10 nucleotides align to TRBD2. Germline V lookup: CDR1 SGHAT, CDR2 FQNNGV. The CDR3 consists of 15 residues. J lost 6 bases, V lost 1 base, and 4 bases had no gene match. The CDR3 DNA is TGTGCCAGCAGCTTAGCACTAGCGGGGCGGGATACGCAGTATTTT. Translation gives CASSLALAGRDTQYF.

CDR3 sequence: CASSFTDNSPLHF. The CDR3 region has the DNA TGTGCCAGCAGTTTTACAGATAATTCACCCCTCCACTTT. V gene TRBV27 combines with J gene TRBJ1-6; D is undetermined. The germline V gene has CDR1 MNHEY and CDR2 SMNVEV (reference sequence). The CDR3 runs 13 residues. The V end lost 3 bases, the J end lost 5 bases, and 5 bases lay between the germline ends.

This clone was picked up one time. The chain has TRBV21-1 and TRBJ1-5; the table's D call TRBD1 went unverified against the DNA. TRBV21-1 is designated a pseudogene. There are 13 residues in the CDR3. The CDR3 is CASRTGVGQPQHF. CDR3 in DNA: TGTGCCAGCAGGACAGGGGTCGGTCAGCCCCAGCATTTT.

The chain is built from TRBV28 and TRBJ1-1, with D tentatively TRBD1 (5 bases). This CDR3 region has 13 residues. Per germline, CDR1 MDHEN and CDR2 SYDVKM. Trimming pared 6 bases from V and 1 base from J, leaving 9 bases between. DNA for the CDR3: TGTGCCAGCAGCAGACAGAGGAACACTGAAGCTTTCTTT. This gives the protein CASSRQRNTEAFF.

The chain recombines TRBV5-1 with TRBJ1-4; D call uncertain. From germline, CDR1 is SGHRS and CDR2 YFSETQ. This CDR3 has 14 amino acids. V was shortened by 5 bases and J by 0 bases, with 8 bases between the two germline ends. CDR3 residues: CASRGFATNEKLFF. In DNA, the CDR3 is TGCGCCAGCAGGGGTTTTGCAACTAATGAAAAACTGTTTTTT. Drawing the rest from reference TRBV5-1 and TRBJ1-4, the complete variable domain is KAGVTQTPRYLIKTRGQQVTLSCSPISGHRSVSWYQQTPGQGLQFLFEYFSETQRNKGNFPGRFSGRQFSNSRSEMNVSTLELGDSALYLCASRGFATNEKLFFGSGTQLSVL.

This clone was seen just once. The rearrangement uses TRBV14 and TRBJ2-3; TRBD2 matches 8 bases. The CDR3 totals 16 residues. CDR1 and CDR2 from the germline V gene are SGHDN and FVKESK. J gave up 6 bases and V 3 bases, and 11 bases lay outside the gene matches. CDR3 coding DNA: TGTGCCAGCAGCCATCCGGGGGGGTTCGCCTACGATACGCAGTATTTT. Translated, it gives CASSHPGGFAYDTQYF. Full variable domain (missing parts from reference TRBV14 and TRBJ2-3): EAGVTQFPSHSVIEKGQTVTLRCDPISGHDNLYWYRRVMGKEIKFLLHFVKESKQDESGMPNNRFLAERTGGTYSTLKVQPAELEDSGVYFCASSHPGGFAYDTQYFGPGTRLTVL.

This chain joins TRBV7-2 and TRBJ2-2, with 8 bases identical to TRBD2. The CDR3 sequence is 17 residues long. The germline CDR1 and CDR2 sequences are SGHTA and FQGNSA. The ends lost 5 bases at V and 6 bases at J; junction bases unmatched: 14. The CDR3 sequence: CASSLKPGTRGAGELFF. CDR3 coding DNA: TGTGCCAGCAGCCTGAAACCCGGGACTAGGGGCGCCGGGGAGCTGTTTTTT.

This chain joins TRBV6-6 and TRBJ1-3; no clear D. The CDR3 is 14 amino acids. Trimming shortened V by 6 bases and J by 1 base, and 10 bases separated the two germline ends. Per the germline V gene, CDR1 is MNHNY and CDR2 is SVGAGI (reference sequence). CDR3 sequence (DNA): TGTGCCAGCAGCGACCCCCGGTCTGGAAACACCATATATTTT. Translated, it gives CASSDPRSGNTIYF.

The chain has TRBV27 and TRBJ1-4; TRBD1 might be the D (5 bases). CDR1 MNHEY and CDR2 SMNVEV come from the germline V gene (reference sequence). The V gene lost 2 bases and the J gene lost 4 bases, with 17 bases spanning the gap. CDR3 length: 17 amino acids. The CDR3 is CASSLAAPGRFNEKLFF. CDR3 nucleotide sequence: TGTGCCAGCAGTTTAGCGGCTCCGGGACGGTTTAATGAAAAACTGTTTTTT. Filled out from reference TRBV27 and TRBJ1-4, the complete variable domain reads EAQVTQNPRYLITVTGKKLTVTCSQNMNHEYMSWYRQDPGLGLRQIYYSMNVEVTDKGDVPEGYKVSRKEKRNFPLILESPSPNQTSLYFCASSLAAPGRFNEKLFFGSGTQLSVL.

The CDR3 coding sequence is TGTGCCTGGAGAGTAGGAAACACCATATATTTT. Translating gives CAWRVGNTIYF. The gene calls are TRBV30 and TRBJ1-3; D is unresolved. Germline CDR1 reads GTSNPN; CDR2 reads SVGIG (reference sequence). The CDR3 length is 11 residues. V lost 3 bases and J lost 4, with 4 bases in between. Full variable domain (remainder filled in from reference TRBV30 and TRBJ1-3): SQTIHQWPATLVQPVGSPLSLECTVEGTSNPNLYWYRQAAGRGLQLLFYSVGIGQISSEVPQNLSASRPQDRQFILSSKKLLLSDSGFYLCAWRVGNTIYFGEGSWLTVV.

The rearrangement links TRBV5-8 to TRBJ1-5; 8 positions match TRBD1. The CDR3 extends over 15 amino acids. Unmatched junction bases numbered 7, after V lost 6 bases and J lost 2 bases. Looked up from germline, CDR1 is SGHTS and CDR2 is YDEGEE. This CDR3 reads CASNIEDRGNQPQHF. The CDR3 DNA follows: TGTGCCAGCAACATAGAGGACAGGGGCAATCAGCCCCAGCATTTT.

The CDR3 reads CASSQDASRYEQYF. CDR3 DNA sequence: TGTGCCAGCAGCCAAGATGCGAGTCGCTACGAGCAGTACTTC. The chain recombines TRBV4-2 with TRBJ2-7; the D is unclear. Germline V gives CDR1 LGHNA, CDR2 YNFKEQ. This CDR3 has 14 amino acids. With 0 bases removed from V and 3 bases from J, the gap between germline ends came to 9 bases.